This TCR beta chain stems from a study of blood T cell repertoires in COVID-19. Study overall: COVID-19 samples, acute and convalescent, were from the United States, Italy and Spain. From T cells, B-cell-depleted T cells, or PBMCs came the material, which was cDNA or gDNA.

Seattle's cohort entered during active infection and was followed longitudinally. Per the authors' pipeline: Reference gene primer amplification gave nucleated cell count estimates. Sequenced by immunoSEQ multiplex PCR; TCRdb stores in-frame clones only, minus some. D and trimming come from the DNA, and the V and J calls and clone size come from that table. The sample shows about 310,000 clones, around 90% of them seen only once. This CDR3 region has 16 residues. Trimming took 4 bases from V and 4 from J; bases not matched to a gene: 5. Germline assignment: CDR1 SGHVS and CDR2 FQNEAQ. The receptor's source is a woman between 40 and 55 years old with COVID-19, enrolled during active disease. Specimen: peripheral blood. V gene TRBV7-8 combines with J gene TRBJ1-6, with TRBD1 matching over 9 bases. CDR3 region: CASSSGTGSYNSPLHF. The CDR3 region has the DNA TGTGCCAGCAGCTCCGGGACAGGGAGTTATAATTCACCCCTCCACTTT.